A single sample gave rise to the 8 T cell receptor beta chains below, sequenced in a study of Graves' ophthalmopathy and Graves' hyperthyroidism listed by TCRdb under 2018. Sequencing instrument: Illumina HiSeq 2000. TCR beta CDR3 regions were amplified from RNA transcripts for repertoire sequencing. The first round of RT-PCR was done with HTBI primers and the Qiagen OneStep RT-PCR kit, and was followed by a second round of multiplex PCR, then size selection and purification. Using fastp at Q25 and MiXCR, TCRdb reprocessed the public reads and kept productive beta chains. Rows are unified per CDR3 protein, each entry keeping the most common DNA and genes. The sample data list more than 550,000 distinct CDR3 sequences, and more than 40% of these were observed just once. In total, the top ten clones hold around 3.3% of the sample. The sequencing sample was made of peripheral blood. These receptors were obtained from an adult man with Graves' ophthalmopathy.

The chain uses TRBV29-1 and TRBJ2-7, with TRBD1 matching 7 bases. The germline gives CDR1 SQVTM, CDR2 ANQGSEA. The ends lost 4 bases at V and 2 bases at J; junction bases unmatched: 5. The CDR3 has 13 amino acids. The CDR3 region has the DNA TGCAGCGTTGGACACAGGGGAGCCTACGAGCAGTACTTC. Protein: CSVGHRGAYEQYF.

This clonotype turned up a few times. The chain has TRBV7-2 and TRBJ1-3; a weak D match, TRBD1 (5 bases). In germline, CDR1 is SGHTA, CDR2 FQGNSA. The CDR3 sequence is 14 residues long. The V and J ends lost 7 bases and 4 bases respectively, with 14 bases between them. CDR3 nucleotide sequence: TGTGCCAGCACCTCGGGGGGTGGAGGAAACACCATATATTTT. Translating it yields CASTSGGGGNTIYF.

This clonotype was observed many times. The gene calls are TRBV20-1 and TRBJ1-3; D is ambiguous. The germline V and J ends were trimmed by 0 bases and 4 bases, with 10 bases remaining between them. This CDR3 is built from 14 residues. Germline V gives CDR1 DFQATT, CDR2 SNEGSKA (reference sequence). The CDR3 loop reads CSARDLPGGNTIYF. In nucleotides, the CDR3 is TGCAGTGCTAGAGATCTGCCCGGGGGAAACACCATATATTTT.

As for this clonotype: Relative to the germline gene, one junction end is altered; a read error may explain this. This chain links TRBV10-3 with TRBJ2-7; tentative D call: TRBD2 (5 bases). The CDR3 spans 13 residues. The germline V gene has CDR1 ENHRY and CDR2 SYGVKD. CDR3 DNA sequence: TGTGCCAGCAGTGACTACAAGTATTACGAGCAGTACTTC. This encodes CASSDYKYYEQYF.

The CDR3 spells CSVEEAGGLAVQETQYF. CDR3 nucleotides: TGCAGCGTTGAAGAGGCAGGGGGACTAGCGGTACAAGAGACCCAGTACTTC. The V call is TRBV29-1, the J call TRBJ2-5; 11 bases are a match to TRBD2. This CDR3 has 17 residues. Germline V gives CDR1 SQVTM, CDR2 ANQGSEA. J lost 2 bases, V lost 0 bases, and 8 bases had no gene match.

J is TRBJ1-6 and V is TRBV6-1; D remains ambiguous. The CDR3 has 12 amino acids. CDR1 MNHNS and CDR2 SASEGT come from the germline V gene. The V and J ends lost 6 bases and 5 bases respectively, with 5 bases between them. CDR3 bases: TGTGCCAGCAGATGGAATAATTCACCCCTCCACTTT. Protein: CASRWNNSPLHF.

This clonotype came up many times. The rearrangement joins TRBV15 to TRBJ1-1; 8 positions match TRBD1. J lost 0 bases, V lost 0 bases, and 9 bases had no gene match. Germline V lookup: CDR1 LNHNV, CDR2 YYDKDF (reference sequence). This CDR3 is 18 amino acids long. The CDR3 region is CATSRDFRTGKMNTEAFF. The CDR3 bases are TGTGCCACCAGCAGAGATTTCAGGACAGGGAAAATGAACACTGAAGCTTTCTTT.

This clonotype appeared a single time. The CDR3 DNA follows: TGTGCCAGCAGCTCCTCATGGGGACCTGGAAACACCATATATTTT. Its protein product is CASSSSWGPGNTIYF. The chain links TRBV7-8 to TRBJ1-3; maybe TRBD1 (5 bases). The CDR3 totals 15 residues. V was clipped by 4 bases and J by 2 bases, with 12 bases between them. Germline CDR1 and CDR2: SGHVS and FQNEAQ.